The TCR beta chain under discussion was sequenced for a study of regulatory T cells in long-lasting Graves disease. Across the whole study: Graves' cases, newly diagnosed, had used antithyroid drugs under 3 months. Study results and limitations: With persistent disease, TRBV28, TRBJ1-2 and TRBJ2-5 were the favored segments. New patients shared more than 950 public clonotypes, and persistent patients shared more, with 2,741.

This clonotype came up many times. The antigen is undetermined. The V end lost 3 bases, the J end lost 1 base, and 9 bases lay between the germline ends. CDR3 length equals 14 residues. The authors built TCR beta libraries using iRepertoire HTBI primers and Arm-PCR of CDR3 regions. TCRdb itself ran the multiplex PCR reads through MiXCR, one entry per CDR3 protein. This sample has 200,000 to 250,000 distinct CDR3 sequences, with just over 20% found just once. Specified time point: newly diagnosed GD, antithyroid drugs for less than 3 months. Following extraction of RNA from PBMCs, that RNA was used to make the TCR library. Each of the patients was recruited from an endocrinology department situated in Xi'an, China.

The chain uses TRBV12-3 or TRBV12-4 and TRBJ2-5, with D perhaps matching TRBD2 (5 bases). This receptor was identified in a female donor with Graves disease. The starting material was peripheral blood mononuclear cells (PBMCs), obtained at new diagnosis, from a patient treated with antithyroid drugs. CDR3 nucleotides: TGTGCCAGCAGTTTGTGGAGGACCCAAGAGACCCAGTACTTC. As protein: CASSLWRTQETQYF.